Sequencing of this T cell receptor beta chain was carried out in a study of CD8+ T cells in alopecia areata. Study-level findings and limits: Lesional scalp exceeded normal scalp in clonality, especially in alopecia totalis/universalis. Many expanded lesional clones stayed in scalp and blood while on tofacitinib. Mice showed clearer TCR sharing than patients did, a gap that was possibly HLA-related.

Trimming stripped 4 bases from V and 1 base from J, with 10 bases between. The CDR3 length is 14 residues. The germline V gene encodes CDR1 SGHTA and CDR2 FQGTGA. Extraction of RNA preceded its reverse transcription into cDNA, which served as the sequencing template. Here immunoSEQ multiplex PCR was the method, and the copy in TCRdb shows in-frame clones only, minus some. The repertoire holds some 190,000 clones, with roughly 60% as singletons. A word on this clone: Its cognate antigen is unknown.

As to treatment: oral pan-JAK inhibitor, 5-10 mg twice daily. Samples from alopecia areata patients were lesional scalp punch biopsies and peripheral blood. The source of this sequence is a human donor with alopecia areata. The source material was CD4+ T cells sorted from blood, sampled at week 24, from a patient treated with tofacitinib. The J gene is TRBJ1-1, the V gene TRBV7-3; tentatively, D is TRBD1 (6 bases). The chain's CDR3 is CASSSQGGNTEAFF. Written as DNA, the CDR3 is TGTGCCAGCAGCTCGCAAGGGGGGAACACTGAAGCTTTCTTT.